This entry lists 28 T cell receptor beta chains sequenced from one sample in a study of cytomegalovirus exposure and HLA in healthy donors. PCR amplification relied on 60 Vbeta primers (plus 13 Jbeta primers). This table comes from immunoSEQ multiplex PCR, and its TCRdb copy is limited to in-frame clones, with some not included. Of some 150,000 clones detected, 65% to 85% appear once; the ten largest clones hold about 7.7%. The specimen sequenced was PBMCs. The receptors derive from a woman in her twenties or thirties in good health and CMV-seropositive.

The genes are TRBV9 and TRBJ2-3, with a weak D call TRBD1 (6 bases). Trimming stripped 3 bases from V and 0 bases from J, with 11 bases between. From germline, CDR1 is SGDLS and CDR2 YYNGEE. The CDR3 is 15 residues long. The CDR3 nucleotides read TGTGCCAGCAGCGCCCGGGACACTAGCACAGATACGCAGTATTTT. Amino acids: CASSARDTSTDTQYF.

The gene calls are TRBV9 and TRBJ2-5; 8 bases agree with TRBD1. The CDR3 loop spans 14 amino acids. The V segment lost 2 bases and the J segment 4 bases; nucleotides outside the gene matches: 4. Germline V gene sequence: CDR1 SGDLS, CDR2 YYNGEE. CDR3 coding DNA: TGTGCCAGCAGCGTGTCCGGGACAGGAGAGACCCAGTACTTC. This codes for CASSVSGTGETQYF.

The V and J genes are TRBV27 and TRBJ1-4, with D maybe TRBD1 (5 bases). CDR3 length: 14 amino acids. The V and J ends lost 6 bases and 8 bases respectively, with 16 bases between them. Looked up from germline, CDR1 is MNHEY and CDR2 is SMNVEV (reference sequence). The CDR3 nucleotides read TGTGCCAGCAGGGCAATGGGAGGGGTGGAAAAACTGTTTTTT. The encoded protein is CASRAMGGVEKLFF.

This clone was picked up a small number of times. V and J are TRBV7-3 and TRBJ2-3, with D tentatively TRBD1 (7 bases). Between the trimmed V and J ends, which lost 2 bases and 4 bases, there was a span of 19 bases. The CDR3 is 17 amino acids. Germline V gene sequence: CDR1 SGHTA, CDR2 FQGTGA. CDR3 in amino acids: CASSLFRPARGADTQYF. Here the CDR3 DNA reads TGTGCCAGCAGCTTATTCCGCCCGGCCAGGGGGGCAGATACGCAGTATTTT.

V and J are TRBV19 and TRBJ2-3; 10 nucleotides line up with TRBD2. CDR1 LNHDA and CDR2 SQIVND come from the germline V gene (reference sequence). The CDR3 is 16 amino acids. The V and J ends lost 1 base and 2 bases, in that order; junction bases with no gene match: 3. As DNA, the CDR3 is TGTGCCAGTAGTATAGGAGCGGGGGGGCCCACAGATACGCAGTATTTT. Its protein is CASSIGAGGPTDTQYF.

The chain joins TRBV7-2 to TRBJ2-3, with a possible D match to TRBD2 (6 bases). The CDR3 has 16 residues. V dropped 7 bases and J dropped 8 bases, with 25 bases sitting between them. Germline V gives CDR1 SGHTA, CDR2 FQGNSA. CDR3 bases: TGTGCCAGCAACAGCTGGTCCGCAGGACTATCGTTTACGCAGTATTTT. This sequence encodes CASNSWSAGLSFTQYF. Full variable domain (missing parts from reference TRBV7-2 and TRBJ2-3): GAGVSQSPSNKVTEKGKDVELRCDPISGHTALYWYRQSLGQGLEFLIYFQGNSAPDKSGLPSDRFSAERTGGSVSTLTIQRTQQEDSAVYLCASNSWSAGLSFTQYFGPGTRLTVL.

This clone has more than one count but fewer than ten. J is TRBJ2-7 and V is TRBV6-6; the match to TRBD1 covers 8 bases. Germline V gene data show CDR1 as MNHNY and CDR2 as SVGAGI (reference sequence). J lost 0 bases, V lost 6 bases, and 7 bases had no gene match. The CDR3 extends over 15 amino acids. This CDR3 reads CASRLGQVLSYEQYF. The CDR3 region has the DNA TGTGCCAGCAGATTGGGACAGGTCCTCTCCTACGAGCAGTACTTC.

The CDR3 coding sequence is TGTGCCAGCAGCCCGACCTGGCCAAGCGGGGGCGACCAAGAGACCCAGTACTTC. Its protein product is CASSPTWPSGGDQETQYF. The rearrangement links TRBV7-9 to TRBJ2-5, with 8 bases fitting TRBD2. The CDR3 consists of 18 residues. The V and J ends lost 5 bases and 0 bases, in that order; junction bases with no gene match: 14. Germline-derived CDR1 and CDR2 are SEHNR and FQNEAQ (reference sequence).

The CDR3 region has the DNA TGTGCCAGCATGCGGACTAGCGGGGGGGGGCGTGAGCAGTTCTTC. Its translation: CASMRTSGGGREQFF. The rearrangement uses TRBV6-1 and TRBJ2-1; 15 bases map to TRBD2. The CDR3 spans 15 residues. The V gene end was trimmed by 7 bases and the J gene end by 9 bases; junction bases not matched to a gene: 7. Germline CDR1 and CDR2: MNHNS and SASEGT.

The CDR3 region is CASSIVAGGYEQYF. The CDR3 nucleotides read TGTGCCAGTAGTATCGTGGCAGGGGGCTACGAGCAGTACTTC. The chain couples TRBV19 to TRBJ2-7; 7 bases are shared with TRBD1. The CDR3 consists of 14 residues. V dropped 3 bases and J dropped 3; count of bases not matched to a gene: 5. Germline CDR1 is LNHDA and CDR2 is SQIVND (reference sequence).

V gene TRBV7-2 combines with J gene TRBJ2-7, with TRBD2 matching 7 bases. Trimming at V came to 4 bases and at J to 2 bases, leaving 8 bases not matched to a gene. Germline V gene data show CDR1 as SGHTA and CDR2 as FQGNSA. The CDR3 is 15 amino acids. CDR3 nucleotides: TGTGCCAGCAGCTATGGAGCGGGGATTACCTACGAGCAGTACTTC. Translating it yields CASSYGAGITYEQYF.

The rearrangement joins TRBV7-3 to TRBJ2-5; no definite D call. With 2 bases removed from V and 3 bases from J, the gap between germline ends came to 7 bases. Per germline, CDR1 SGHTA and CDR2 FQGTGA. The CDR3 loop spans 13 amino acids. The CDR3 loop reads CASSLGHKETQYF. The CDR3 region has the DNA TGTGCCAGCAGCTTAGGGCACAAAGAGACCCAGTACTTC.

The chain uses TRBV9 and TRBJ2-2; possible D gene TRBD1, 5 bases. Trimming pared 4 bases from V and 9 bases from J, leaving 13 bases between. There are 13 residues in the CDR3. CDR1 and CDR2 (germline): SGDLS, YYNGEE. The CDR3 loop reads CASSPDKSRELFF. Written as DNA, the CDR3 is TGTGCCAGCAGCCCGGACAAGTCTCGGGAGCTGTTTTTT.

The V gene is TRBV18, the J gene TRBJ2-5, with 7 bases fitting TRBD2. The CDR3 spans 17 residues. Germline V gene lookup returns CDR1 KGHSH and CDR2 LQKENI. The junction had 7 bases not matched to a gene; V was cut back by 0 bases and J by 0 bases. DNA for the CDR3: TGTGCCAGCTCACCACCGGGTCCACTAGCGAACCAAGAGACCCAGTACTTC. Translation gives CASSPPGPLANQETQYF.

This clone was found once. The V gene is TRBV7-2, the J gene TRBJ1-2; TRBD1 might be the D (5 bases). The germline CDR1 and CDR2 sequences are SGHTA and FQGNSA. Trimming removed 1 base from V and 7 bases from J, with 13 bases in between. This CDR3 spans 14 amino acids. Written as DNA, the CDR3 is TGTGCCAGCAGCTTAGAGGTCAGGGTCTTTGGCTACACCTTC. Translation: CASSLEVRVFGYTF.

The chain uses TRBV7-2 and TRBJ1-1; a possible D gene is TRBD1 (5 bases). This CDR3 is built from 16 residues. V dropped 1 base and J dropped 5 bases, with 17 bases sitting between them. CDR1 is SGHTA, CDR2 FQGNSA, per germline. The CDR3 loop reads CASSLGAGGSWTEAFF. DNA for the CDR3: TGTGCCAGCAGCTTAGGGGCGGGGGGATCTTGGACTGAAGCTTTCTTT.

This rearrangement joins TRBV13 to TRBJ2-1; D is undetermined. V lost 5 bases to trimming and J lost 5 bases, with 7 bases between them. This CDR3 has 12 amino acids. From germline, CDR1 is PRHDT and CDR2 FYEKMQ (reference sequence). CDR3: CASSRGHNEQFF. The CDR3 DNA sequence: TGTGCCAGCAGCCGTGGGCACAATGAGCAGTTCTTC.

The chain recombines TRBV18 with TRBJ2-7, with a possible D match to TRBD2 (6 bases). Per the germline V gene, CDR1 is KGHSH and CDR2 is LQKENI. The CDR3 length is 11 residues. Trimming removed 4 bases at V and 6 bases at J, with 7 bases between. Here the CDR3 reads CASSQGGEQYF. In DNA, the CDR3 is TGTGCCAGCTCACAGGGAGGCGAGCAGTACTTC.

The chain is built from TRBV18 and TRBJ2-5; no reliable D call. Trimming shortened V by 3 bases and J by 1 base, and 6 bases separated the two germline ends. Germline V gene sequence: CDR1 KGHSH, CDR2 LQKENI. The CDR3 is 13 residues long. CDR3 sequence: CASSPRLQETQYF. The DNA for the CDR3 is TGTGCCAGCTCACCGCGCCTCCAAGAGACCCAGTACTTC.

CDR3 sequence: CASSASLGANTEAFF. DNA of the CDR3: TGTGCCAGCAGCGCGAGTCTAGGGGCAAACACTGAAGCTTTCTTT. The rearrangement links TRBV9 to TRBJ1-1; D possibly corresponds to TRBD1 (5 bases). This CDR3 region has 15 residues. Trimming removed 3 bases at V and 2 bases at J, with 14 bases between. Germline CDR1 and CDR2: SGDLS and YYNGEE.

This rearrangement joins TRBV7-6 to TRBJ2-7; 8 bases match TRBD1. V lost 5 bases to trimming and J lost 2 bases; unmatched junction nucleotides: 14. The CDR3 spans 17 residues. CDR1 and CDR2 from the germline V gene are SGHVS and FNYEAQ. The CDR3 spells CASSRGQATQLPYEQYF. Written as DNA, the CDR3 is TGTGCCAGCAGCCGGGGACAGGCCACCCAGCTACCCTACGAGCAGTACTTC.

This chain links TRBV2 with TRBJ2-3; 9 positions agree with TRBD1. J was trimmed by 1 base and V by 9 bases; bases with no gene match: 8. Germline CDR1 is SNHLY and CDR2 is FYNNEI. The CDR3 runs 15 residues. CDR3 sequence: CARRRTGAGTDTQYF. CDR3 sequence (DNA): TGTGCCAGACGTAGGACAGGGGCGGGCACAGATACGCAGTATTTT.

The chain employs TRBV18 and TRBJ2-7, with TRBD1 as a possible D gene (6 bases). Trimming took 5 bases from V and 5 from J, leaving 16 bases between them. This CDR3 has 14 residues. From germline, CDR1 is KGHSH and CDR2 LQKENI. The CDR3 protein is CASSATYRDHEQYF. CDR3 nucleotide sequence: TGTGCCAGCTCAGCAACCTACAGGGACCACGAGCAGTACTTC.

This chain links TRBV10-3 with TRBJ2-5, with D perhaps matching TRBD2 (6 bases). The DNA end favors TRBJ2-7, so the J call may be wrong. The germline V gene encodes CDR1 ENHRY and CDR2 SYGVKD. The length of the CDR3 is 13 residues. DNA of the CDR3: TGTGCCATTGAGACGGAGGGGCTTTACGAGCAGTACTTC. Encoded protein: CAIETEGLYEQYF.

This clone appeared once. V gene TRBV6-5 combines with J gene TRBJ2-7; D remains unclear. Per germline, CDR1 MNHEY and CDR2 SVGAGI. This CDR3 comprises 12 residues. Trimming pared 8 bases from V and 3 bases from J, leaving 11 bases between. CDR3 in DNA: TGTGCCAGCGCCACAGTGATCTACGAGCAGTACTTC. Encoded protein: CASATVIYEQYF.

This clone was counted once. The V call is TRBV5-5, the J call TRBJ1-2; D is uncertain. Germline values: CDR1 SGHKS, CDR2 YYEKEE (reference sequence). V lost 0 bases and J lost 2, with 5 bases in between. The CDR3 spans 13 residues. The CDR3 nucleotides are TGTGCCAGCAGCTTGGATCGGAACTATGGCTACACCTTC. Amino acids: CASSLDRNYGYTF.

This rearrangement joins TRBV7-2 to TRBJ1-2; 8 bases match TRBD1. This CDR3 is built from 13 residues. V was pared by 5 bases and J by 4 bases, with 3 bases of the junction left unmatched. CDR1 is SGHTA and CDR2 is FQGNSA in the germline V gene. The CDR3 nucleotides are TGTGCCAGCAGCATCGGGACAGGCTATGGCTACACCTTC. Its translation: CASSIGTGYGYTF.

The rearrangement links TRBV2 to TRBJ1-2, with TRBD1 identical over 8 bases. The CDR3 is made up of 13 amino acids. CDR1 and CDR2 from the germline V gene are SNHLY and FYNNEI. Trimming at V came to 7 bases and at J to 3 bases, leaving 4 bases not matched to a gene. CDR3 residues: CASNPGGYYGYTF. As DNA, the CDR3 is TGTGCCAGCAATCCAGGGGGCTACTATGGCTACACCTTC.